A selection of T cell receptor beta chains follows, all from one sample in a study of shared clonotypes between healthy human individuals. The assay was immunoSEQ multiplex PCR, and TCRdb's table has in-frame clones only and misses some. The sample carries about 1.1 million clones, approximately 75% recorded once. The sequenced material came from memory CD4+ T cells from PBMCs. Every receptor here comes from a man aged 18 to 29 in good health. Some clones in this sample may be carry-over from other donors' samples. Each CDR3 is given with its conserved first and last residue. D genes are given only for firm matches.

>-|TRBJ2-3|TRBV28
TGTGCCAGCAGTTTGACCGCGTCCACAGATACGCAGTATTTT
CASSLTASTDTQYF
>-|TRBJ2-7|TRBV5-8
TGTGCCAGCAGCCTCCAGGGAACCTACGAGCAGTACTTC
CASSLQGTYEQYF
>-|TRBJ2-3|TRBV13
TGTGCCAGCAGCTTATCCGGCCTTGGCACAGATACGCAGTATTTT
CASSLSGLGTDTQYF
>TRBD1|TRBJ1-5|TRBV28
TGTGCCAGCAGTCTGGGACAGCTCAATCAGCCCCAGCATTTT
CASSLGQLNQPQHF
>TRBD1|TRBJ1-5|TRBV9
TGTGCCAGCAGCCAAACCGGGACAGGGAATCAGCCCCAGCATTTT
CASSQTGTGNQPQHF
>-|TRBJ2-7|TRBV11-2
TGTGCCAGCAGCCCCCTGGACAGAAAATCATACAGACCCTACGAGCAGTACTTC
CASSPLDRKSYRPYEQYF
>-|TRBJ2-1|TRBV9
TGTGCCAGCAGCGCCATGGGTCGAGACGGTGAGCAGTTCTTC
CASSAMGRDGEQFF
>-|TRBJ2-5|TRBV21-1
TGTGCCAGCAGCCCTTCGGACAGGACACATTTAAGGACCCAGTACTTC
CASSPSDRTHLRTQYF
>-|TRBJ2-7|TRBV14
TGTGCCAGCAGCCGGTGGGGGAACTCCTACGAGCAGTACTTC
CASSRWGNSYEQYF
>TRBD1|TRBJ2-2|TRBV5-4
TGTGCCAGCAGCAGCCGTGGGACAGGGACAATCACCGGGGAGCTGTTTTTT
CASSSRGTGTITGELFF